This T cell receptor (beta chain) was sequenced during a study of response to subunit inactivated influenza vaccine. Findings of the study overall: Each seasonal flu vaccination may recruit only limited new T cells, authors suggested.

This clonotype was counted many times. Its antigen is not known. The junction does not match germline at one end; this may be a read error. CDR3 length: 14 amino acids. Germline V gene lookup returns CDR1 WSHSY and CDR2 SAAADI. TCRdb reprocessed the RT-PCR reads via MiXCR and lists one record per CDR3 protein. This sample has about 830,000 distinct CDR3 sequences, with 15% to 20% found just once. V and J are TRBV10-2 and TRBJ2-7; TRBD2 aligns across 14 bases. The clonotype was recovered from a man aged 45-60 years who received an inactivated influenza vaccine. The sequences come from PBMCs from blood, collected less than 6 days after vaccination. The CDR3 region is CASSGTSGGYEQYF. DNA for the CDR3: TGTGCCAGCAGCGGGACTAGCGGGGGTTACGAGCAGTACTTC.